This T cell receptor beta chain originates from a study of OX40 agonist ivuxolimab in advanced cancers. Study context: Of the participants, under 50% had some prior anti-PD-1, anti-PD-L1 or anti-CTLA-4 therapy, which was allowed.

Profiled with immunoSEQ multiplex PCR; TCRdb holds only in-frame clones, not every one. The table records tens of thousands of clones, around 93% of them present only once. V lost 5 bases to trimming and J lost 4 bases; unmatched junction nucleotides: 25. The CDR3 is made up of 20 amino acids. Per the germline V gene, CDR1 is LNHDA and CDR2 is SQIVND (reference sequence). J is TRBJ1-1 and V is TRBV19, with 7 bases identical to TRBD1. Source: CD4+ or CD8+ T cells sorted from blood, taken in a trial of the OX40 agonist ivuxolimab. This receptor was identified in an adult with an advanced solid tumor such as melanoma, head and neck, liver or kidney cancer. The CDR3 loop is CASSFPGFSGTDTLVTEAFF. The CDR3 bases are TGTGCCAGTAGTTTTCCAGGCTTCTCCGGGACAGATACCCTCGTCACTGAAGCTTTCTTT.